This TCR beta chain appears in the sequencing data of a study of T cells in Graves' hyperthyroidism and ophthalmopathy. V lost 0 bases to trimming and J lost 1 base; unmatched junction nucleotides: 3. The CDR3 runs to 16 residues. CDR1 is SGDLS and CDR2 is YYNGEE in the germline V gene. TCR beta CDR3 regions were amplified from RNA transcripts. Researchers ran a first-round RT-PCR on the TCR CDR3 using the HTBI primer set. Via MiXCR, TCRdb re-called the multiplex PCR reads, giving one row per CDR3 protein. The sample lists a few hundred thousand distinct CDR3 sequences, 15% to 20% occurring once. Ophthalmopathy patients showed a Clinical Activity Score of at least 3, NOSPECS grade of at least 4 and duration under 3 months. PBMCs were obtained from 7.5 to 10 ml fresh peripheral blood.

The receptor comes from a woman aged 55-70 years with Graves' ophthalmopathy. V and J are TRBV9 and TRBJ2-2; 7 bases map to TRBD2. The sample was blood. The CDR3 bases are TGTGCCAGCAGCGTAGATCCTAGCGGGAACACCGGGGAGCTGTTTTTT. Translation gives CASSVDPSGNTGELFF.